These 7 T cell receptor beta chains came from one sample sequenced in a study of beta chain features in type 1 diabetes. No antigens are known for them. Study observations and caveats: Moderate but significant shortening of TCRB CDR3s was recorded in all four CD4+ subsets from Type 1 diabetes patients.

Sequencing targeted expressed TCRB transcripts, as all isolated RNA had been reverse transcribed. Libraries were prepared by immunoSEQ multiplex PCR; TCRdb keeps only in-frame clonotypes and omits some of them. The sample has a few hundred thousand clones; approximately 14% are singletons. The sequenced sample consisted of naive CD4+ T cells from blood. These receptors were obtained from a man in his thirties or forties with type 1 diabetes.

V gene TRBV11-2 combines with J gene TRBJ2-7, with D unresolved. Germline CDR1 reads SGHAT; CDR2 reads FQNNGV. V lost 1 base to trimming and J lost 2 bases, with 9 bases between them. There are 14 residues in the CDR3. The CDR3 here is CASSLGQVTYEQYF. The CDR3 DNA reads TGTGCCAGCAGCTTAGGGCAGGTCACCTACGAGCAGTACTTC.

This clone occurred once. This rearrangement joins TRBV29-1 to TRBJ1-1; 8 bases map to TRBD1. The CDR3 contains 16 residues. Germline V lookup: CDR1 SQVTM, CDR2 ANQGSEA. V shed 7 bases and J 0 bases; nucleotides not matched to a gene: 13. This chain's CDR3 is CSGQAPGQGMNTEAFF. The CDR3 nucleotides are TGCAGCGGCCAGGCCCCCGGACAGGGTATGAACACTGAAGCTTTCTTT.

This clone was counted only a few times. This sequence joins TRBV19 and TRBJ2-1, with D perhaps TRBD1 (5 bases). The V and J ends lost 3 bases and 10 bases respectively, with 13 bases between them. The germline V gene encodes CDR1 LNHDA and CDR2 SQIVND (reference sequence). There are 13 residues in the CDR3. The chain's CDR3 is CASSITPAGEQFF. CDR3 bases: TGTGCCAGTAGTATTACTCCAGCAGGGGAGCAGTTCTTC.

The CDR3 spells CASRSGQTGEKLFF. The CDR3 DNA sequence: TGTGCCAGCAGATCGGGACAGACTGGCGAAAAACTGTTTTTT. The chain joins TRBV7-9 to TRBJ1-4; 7 bases fit TRBD1. The CDR3 covers 14 residues. V shed 6 bases, J shed 8 bases, and the junction held 9 bases outside the gene matches. CDR1 and CDR2 from the germline V gene are SEHNR and FQNEAQ (reference sequence).

This sequence joins TRBV27 and TRBJ2-1; 10 nucleotides agree with TRBD2. Trimming removed 6 bases from V and 1 base from J; junction bases left unmatched: 6. The germline V gene has CDR1 MNHEY and CDR2 SMNVEV (reference sequence). CDR3 size: 16 residues. The CDR3 DNA follows: TGTGCCAGCAGCCGAAGCGGGAGGGGGTCCTACAATGAGCAGTTCTTC. Translation: CASSRSGRGSYNEQFF.

The CDR3 loop reads CASSPSSGTYNEQFF. The DNA for the CDR3 is TGTGCCAGCTCGCCGTCTAGCGGGACTTACAATGAGCAGTTCTTC. The J gene is TRBJ2-1, the V gene TRBV18, with 9 bases identical to TRBD2. The CDR3 runs 15 residues. V lost 6 bases, J lost 4 bases, and 7 bases stayed unmatched. Germline V gives CDR1 KGHSH, CDR2 LQKENI.

The chain is built from TRBV29-1 and TRBJ2-1; possible D gene TRBD2, 6 bases. The V gene lost 6 bases and the J gene lost 2 bases, with 11 bases spanning the gap. The germline V gene has CDR1 SQVTM and CDR2 ANQGSEA. This CDR3 region has 13 residues. DNA for the CDR3: TGCAGCGTGGAAAGACTAGCCTACAATGAGCAGTTCTTC. Its protein is CSVERLAYNEQFF.